The 15 T cell receptor beta chains given below trace back to one sample, sequenced in a study of OX40 agonist ivuxolimab in advanced cancers. Sequencing used immunoSEQ multiplex PCR; TCRdb keeps in-frame clones, though not all of them. The table has tens of thousands of clones, 75% to 85% seen once. The input for sequencing was CD4+ or CD8+ T cells sorted from blood, taken in a trial of the OX40 agonist ivuxolimab. Every receptor here comes from an adult with an advanced solid tumor such as melanoma, head and neck, liver or kidney cancer.

The V call is TRBV7-9, the J call TRBJ1-6; a possible D gene is TRBD1 (6 bases). CDR3 size: 15 residues. V lost 2 bases to trimming and J lost 6 bases, with 11 bases between them. CDR1 is SEHNR and CDR2 is FQNEAQ in the germline V gene (reference sequence). The CDR3 spells CASSLQGYSNSPLHF. CDR3 nucleotides: TGTGCCAGCAGCTTACAGGGGTATTCTAATTCACCCCTCCACTTT.

This clone was counted only a few times. V usage is TRBV7-1 and J usage is TRBJ1-5; 7 nucleotides align to TRBD1. TRBV7-1 is recorded as an ORF, its role being uncertain. Germline trimming cut 4 bases from V and 4 bases from J; bases unmatched to any gene: 7. CDR3 length: 15 amino acids. CDR3 region: CASSLEQGLNQPQHF. The DNA for the CDR3 is TGTGCCAGCAGCTTAGAACAGGGGTTAAATCAGCCCCAGCATTTT.

There are a few counts of this clone. This rearrangement joins TRBV19 to TRBJ1-1; D uncertain. The germline V gene has CDR1 LNHDA and CDR2 SQIVND (reference sequence). This CDR3 comprises 14 residues. V lost 3 bases to trimming and J lost 2 bases, with 10 bases between them. The CDR3 DNA is TGTGCCAGTAGTATTCCGGTTTACAACACTGAAGCTTTCTTT. Encoded protein: CASSIPVYNTEAFF.

The rearrangement links TRBV5-1 to TRBJ1-2; the D is unclear. Trimming removed 2 bases from V and 2 bases from J, with 10 bases in between. CDR1 is SGHRS and CDR2 is YFSETQ in the germline V gene. The CDR3 sequence is 14 residues long. The CDR3 sequence: CASSLLTTNYGYTF. CDR3 in DNA: TGCGCCAGCAGCTTATTAACGACCAACTATGGCTACACCTTC.

The V call is TRBV28, the J call TRBJ2-4; a possible D gene is TRBD1 (6 bases). Germline loops: CDR1 MDHEN, CDR2 SYDVKM. V dropped 8 bases and J dropped 7 bases, with 15 bases sitting between them. The CDR3 sequence is 13 residues long. CDR3 nucleotides: TGTGCCAGCCTAGATGCAGGGGAGAACATTCAGTACTTC. Amino acids: CASLDAGENIQYF.

The sample holds one count of this clone. The rearrangement uses TRBV9 and TRBJ2-1, with D tentatively TRBD1 or TRBD2 (5 bases each). Germline V gene data show CDR1 as SGDLS and CDR2 as YYNGEE. V dropped 3 bases and J dropped 9 bases, with 16 bases sitting between them. The CDR3 is 14 amino acids. The CDR3 reads CASSGRGSGGEQFF. For the CDR3, the DNA is TGTGCCAGCAGCGGCCGGGGTAGTGGGGGTGAGCAGTTCTTC.

The chain uses TRBV30 and TRBJ1-5; D is ambiguous. The CDR3 extends over 11 amino acids. V was trimmed by 2 bases and J by 9 bases, leaving 8 bases between them. Germline assignment: CDR1 GTSNPN and CDR2 SVGIG (reference sequence). CDR3 sequence: CAWSSTGPQHF. The CDR3 coding sequence is TGTGCCTGGAGTTCCACGGGGCCCCAGCATTTT. The variable domain in full, with the rest retrieved from reference TRBV30 and TRBJ1-5, is SQTIHQWPATLVQPVGSPLSLECTVEGTSNPNLYWYRQAAGRGLQLLFYSVGIGQISSEVPQNLSASRPQDRQFILSSKKLLLSDSGFYLCAWSSTGPQHFGDGTRLSIL.

The chain couples TRBV7-3 to TRBJ2-3; 10 bases align to TRBD1. The CDR3 is 14 amino acids. The V gene's germline CDR1 is SGHTA and CDR2 FQGTGA. Trimming removed 5 bases from V and 4 bases from J; junction bases left unmatched: 3. The CDR3 coding sequence is TGTGCCAGCAGCCAGGGACAGGGGTCAGATACGCAGTATTTT. This sequence encodes CASSQGQGSDTQYF. Drawing the rest from reference TRBV7-3 and TRBJ2-3, the complete variable domain is GAGVSQTPSNKVTEKGKYVELRCDPISGHTALYWYRQSLGQGPEFLIYFQGTGAADDSGLPNDRFFAVRPEGSVSTLKIQRTERGDSAVYLCASSQGQGSDTQYFGPGTRLTVL.

The chain uses TRBV30 and TRBJ1-1; 7 bases map to TRBD1. Looked up from germline, CDR1 is GTSNPN and CDR2 is SVGIG (reference sequence). This CDR3 comprises 13 residues. Trimming at V came to 3 bases and at J to 7 bases, leaving 8 bases not matched to a gene. The CDR3 region is CAWSLNQGGEAFF. CDR3 in DNA: TGTGCCTGGAGCCTTAACCAGGGGGGTGAAGCTTTCTTT.

This chain uses TRBV6-1 with TRBJ2-7, with 7 bases fitting TRBD1. Trimming cost V 3 bases and J 4 bases; bases outside gene matches: 15. Germline V gene data show CDR1 as MNHNS and CDR2 as SASEGT. The CDR3 is 17 amino acids. The CDR3 spells CASSEVGQALSLYEQYF. CDR3 in DNA: TGTGCCAGCAGTGAGGTCGGACAGGCCCTTTCTTTGTACGAGCAGTACTTC.

This chain connects TRBV11-3 to TRBJ2-1; D might be TRBD1 (8 bases). V gave up 4 bases and J gave up 1 base, with 14 bases separating them. Germline lookup yields CDR1 SGHNT and CDR2 YENEEA. This CDR3 region has 16 residues. CDR3 bases: TGTGCCAGCAGCTCGCAACAGGGGGGGTCCTACAATGAGCAGTTCTTC. It codes for CASSSQQGGSYNEQFF.

The chain has TRBV11-2 and TRBJ1-5, with unresolved D. Deletions cut 0 bases from V and 6 bases from J, with 9 bases between. Germline V CDR1 and CDR2: SGHAT, FQNNGV. This CDR3 has 14 amino acids. The CDR3 bases are TGTGCCAGCAGCTTAGACGGGCGCGGTCAGCCCCAGCATTTT. It yields the protein CASSLDGRGQPQHF.

This clone has a single count. The V and J genes are TRBV28 and TRBJ2-7; 7 bases are shared with TRBD2. This CDR3 has 13 amino acids. V lost 10 bases, J lost 4 bases, and 10 bases stayed unmatched. The germline CDR1 and CDR2 sequences are MDHEN and SYDVKM. The DNA for the CDR3 is TGTGCCACAGGGCAGGGCGGGAGTTACGAGCAGTACTTC. Protein: CATGQGGSYEQYF.

The chain joins TRBV5-1 to TRBJ1-1; tentatively, D is TRBD1 (5 bases). Trimming stripped 9 bases from V and 0 bases from J, with 12 bases between. Germline-derived CDR1 and CDR2 are SGHRS and YFSETQ. This CDR3 comprises 13 residues. In DNA form, the CDR3 reads TGCGCCAACAGTCCGGACATGAACACTGAAGCTTTCTTT. It codes for CANSPDMNTEAFF.

This sequence joins TRBV29-1 and TRBJ1-2; 10 bases match TRBD1. The length of the CDR3 is 16 residues. Germline loops: CDR1 SQVTM, CDR2 ANQGSEA. The junction had 18 bases not matched to a gene; V was cut back by 7 bases and J by 7 bases. CDR3 in DNA: TGCAGCGCTACTCTCCGGACAGGGGGGCTAAGTGGTGGCTACACCTTC. Translation: CSATLRTGGLSGGYTF.